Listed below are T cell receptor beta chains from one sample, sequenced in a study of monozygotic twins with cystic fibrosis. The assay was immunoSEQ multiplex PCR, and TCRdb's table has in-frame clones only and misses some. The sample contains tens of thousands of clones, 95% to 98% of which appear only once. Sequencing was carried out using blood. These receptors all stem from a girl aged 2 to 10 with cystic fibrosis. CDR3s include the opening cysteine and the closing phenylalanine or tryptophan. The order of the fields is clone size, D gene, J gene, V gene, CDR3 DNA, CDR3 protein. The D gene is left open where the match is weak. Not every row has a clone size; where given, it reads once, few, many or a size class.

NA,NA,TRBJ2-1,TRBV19,TGTGCCAGTAGTGGACAGGCACTGGAGGGTGAGCAGTTCTTC,CASSGQALEGEQFF
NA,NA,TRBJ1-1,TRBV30,TGTGCCTGGACCAGGACAATGAACACTGAAGCTTTCTTT,CAWTRTMNTEAFF
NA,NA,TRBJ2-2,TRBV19,TGTGCCAGTAGATACACCGGGGAGCTGTTTTTT,CASRYTGELFF
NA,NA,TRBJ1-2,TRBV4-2,TGTGCCAGCAGCCAAGACCAGGGTGGTGGCTACACCTTC,CASSQDQGGGYTF
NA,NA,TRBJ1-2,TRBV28,TGTGCCAGCAGTTGGGGGGACGGAGGCTATGGCTACACCTTC,CASSWGDGGYGYTF
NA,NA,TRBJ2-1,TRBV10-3,TGTGCCATCAGTGAGGACAGATACAATGAGCAGTTCTTC,CAISEDRYNEQFF
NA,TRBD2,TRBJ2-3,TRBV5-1,TGCGCCAGTCAACCTAGCGGGAGCTTTCCAGATACGCAGTATTTT,CASQPSGSFPDTQYF
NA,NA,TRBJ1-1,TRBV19,TGTGCCAGTATCCCCGGGGGGTTCATGAACACTGAAGCTTTCTTT,CASIPGGFMNTEAFF
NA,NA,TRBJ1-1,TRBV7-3,TGTGCCAGCAGCTTATCGATACCGTACACTGAAGCTTTCTTT,CASSLSIPYTEAFF
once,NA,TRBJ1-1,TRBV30,TGTGCCTGGGGAAAGGGGCGGGGGAACACTGAAGCTTTCTTT,CAWGKGRGNTEAFF
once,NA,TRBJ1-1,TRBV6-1,TGTGCCAGTCGTGTGGGGGCTGGTGAAGCTTTCTTT,CASRVGAGEAFF
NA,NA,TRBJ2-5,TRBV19,TGTGCCAGTAGTATAGGAACCGGACAAGAGACCCAGTACTTC,CASSIGTGQETQYF
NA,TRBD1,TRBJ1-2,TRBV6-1,TGTGCCAGCAGGCGGGGACAGGGGCTAGACTATGGCTACACCTTC,CASRRGQGLDYGYTF
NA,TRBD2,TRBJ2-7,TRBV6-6,TGTGCCAGCAGTGCCGGGACTAGCGGTCCTTATAACGAGCAGTACTTC,CASSAGTSGPYNEQYF
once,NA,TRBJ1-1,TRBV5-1,TGCGCCAGCAGCTTCGGACGGGAGAACACTGAAGCTTTCTTT,CASSFGRENTEAFF
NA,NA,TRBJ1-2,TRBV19,TGTGCCACAGGGTCCCCTAAAATGGCTAACTATGGCTACACCTTC,CATGSPKMANYGYTF
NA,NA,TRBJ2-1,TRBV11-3,TGTGCCAGCAGCTTAGGTTCAGGGTTGGATGAGCAGTTCTTC,CASSLGSGLDEQFF
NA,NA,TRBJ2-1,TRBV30,TGTGCCTGGAGTATTAGTTTAGCCCACAATGAGCAGTTCTTC,CAWSISLAHNEQFF
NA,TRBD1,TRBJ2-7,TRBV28,TGTGCCAGCAGTGAGCCCGGGACAGGGGCCGAGCAGTACTTC,CASSEPGTGAEQYF
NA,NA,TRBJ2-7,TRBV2,TGTGCCAGCAGGGGAAGGCTCGAGCAGTACTTC,CASRGRLEQYF
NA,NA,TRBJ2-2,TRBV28,TGTGCCAGCAGTTTAAGTGCAGGGGCGGCCACCGGGGAGCTGTTTTTT,CASSLSAGAATGELFF
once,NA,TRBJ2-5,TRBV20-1,TGCAGCGTCAGGGGAGAGACCCAGTACTTC,CSVRGETQYF
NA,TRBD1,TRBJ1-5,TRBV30,TGTGCCTGGAGTGTGGAGACAGGGGGATATCAGCCCCAGCATTTT,CAWSVETGGYQPQHF
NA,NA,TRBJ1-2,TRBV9,TGTGCCAGCAGCGCCATGGACTATGGCTACACCTTC,CASSAMDYGYTF
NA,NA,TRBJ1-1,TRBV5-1,TGCGCCAGCAGTCCCAATTCTGGCCAGACTGAAGCTTTCTTT,CASSPNSGQTEAFF
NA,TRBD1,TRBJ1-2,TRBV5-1,TGCGCCAGCAGCTCGCTATACCCGGGACAGGGGGCGGTGGGCTACACCTTC,CASSSLYPGQGAVGYTF
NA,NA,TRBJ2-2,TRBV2,TGTGCCAGCAGTGAAGCAGGGATGAACACCGGGGAGCTGTTTTTT,CASSEAGMNTGELFF
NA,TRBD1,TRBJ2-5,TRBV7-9,TGTGCCAGCAGCCGCAGTACAGGGGGGAAAGAGACCCAGTACTTC,CASSRSTGGKETQYF
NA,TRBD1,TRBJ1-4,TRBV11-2,TGTGCCAGCAGCTTGGGACAGGGGGTAGAAAAACTGTTTTTT,CASSLGQGVEKLFF
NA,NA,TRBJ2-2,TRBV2,TGTGCCAGCAGTTCGACAGGACCCATATCCACCGGGGAGCTGTTTTTT,CASSSTGPISTGELFF
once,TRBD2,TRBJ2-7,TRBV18,TGTGCCAGCTCACCACGGTCCCCTAGCGGGGCCGGAGAGCAGTACTTC,CASSPRSPSGAGEQYF
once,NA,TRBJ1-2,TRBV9,TGTGCCAGCAGCGTAGCTCCGGGGATCGGTGGCTACACCTTC,CASSVAPGIGGYTF
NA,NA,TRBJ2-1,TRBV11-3,TGTGCCAGCAGCAACAGGGTGGGCTCCTACAATGAGCAGTTCTTC,CASSNRVGSYNEQFF
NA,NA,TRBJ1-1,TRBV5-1,TGCGCCAGCAGCTATCGCAGAGAGAACACTGAAGCTTTCTTT,CASSYRRENTEAFF
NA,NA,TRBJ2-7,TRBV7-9,TGTGCCAGCAGCTTCCGCTCCTACGAGCAGTACTTC,CASSFRSYEQYF
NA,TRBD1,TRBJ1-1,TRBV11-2,TGTGCCAGCAGCGCCCGGACAGGTGGGTACACTGAAGCTTTCTTT,CASSARTGGYTEAFF
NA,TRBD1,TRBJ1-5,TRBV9,TGTGCCAGCAGCGAGGGACAGGGGTTGAATCAGCCCCAGCATTTT,CASSEGQGLNQPQHF
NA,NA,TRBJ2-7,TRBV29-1,TGCAGCGTTTTTGGTGGCGGACTGGGGAAGCAGTACTTC,CSVFGGGLGKQYF
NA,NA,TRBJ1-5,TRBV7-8,TGTGCCAGCAGCCCTCCCGGGTTGGGCAATCAGCCCCAGCATTTT,CASSPPGLGNQPQHF
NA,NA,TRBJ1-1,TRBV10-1,TGCGCCAGCAGTGAATTTGGCGGTGTGACTGAAGCTTTCTTT,CASSEFGGVTEAFF
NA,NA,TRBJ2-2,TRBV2,TGTGCCAGCAGTGATTACGGGACCGGGGAGCTGTTTTTT,CASSDYGTGELFF
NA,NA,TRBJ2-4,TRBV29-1,TGCAGCGTTGCCAGGACCGGTAAGGACATTCAGTACTTC,CSVARTGKDIQYF